This T cell receptor beta chain was profiled in a study of cytomegalovirus exposure and HLA in healthy donors. Findings of the study overall: A later analysis reportedly found that, within productive TCRs, an Asian-associated ancestry cluster had fewer N-insertions than the mean observed across the approximately 700 donors. Roughly uniform depth of sequencing across donors was assumed in presence/absence analyses. Later work found that TCR association rates differed between HLA loci; DRB1 had the most and HLA-C the fewest.

The V and J ends lost 9 bases and 3 bases, in that order; junction bases with no gene match: 11. CDR3 length: 14 residues. Germline values: CDR1 MDHEN, CDR2 SYDVKM. Primers: 60 Vbeta forward and 13 Jbeta reverse. As handled by the study authors: Tens of millions of unique TCR beta chains, some 11 million shared, were counted in a later analysis. Clones were sequenced by immunoSEQ multiplex PCR, and TCRdb holds only the in-frame ones, with some missing. V, J and clone size are those of that table, while D and trimming were read from the DNA. The data hold 150,000 to 200,000 clones, with 76% observed a single time. On this clone: Its target is not known.

The chain has TRBV28 and TRBJ2-7; TRBD1 aligns across 7 bases. The TCR originated in a male donor in good health and CMV-seronegative. Specimen: PBMCs. The CDR3 loop reads CASPRDRTYYEQYF. The CDR3 DNA is TGTGCCAGTCCCCGGGACAGAACCTACTACGAGCAGTACTTC.